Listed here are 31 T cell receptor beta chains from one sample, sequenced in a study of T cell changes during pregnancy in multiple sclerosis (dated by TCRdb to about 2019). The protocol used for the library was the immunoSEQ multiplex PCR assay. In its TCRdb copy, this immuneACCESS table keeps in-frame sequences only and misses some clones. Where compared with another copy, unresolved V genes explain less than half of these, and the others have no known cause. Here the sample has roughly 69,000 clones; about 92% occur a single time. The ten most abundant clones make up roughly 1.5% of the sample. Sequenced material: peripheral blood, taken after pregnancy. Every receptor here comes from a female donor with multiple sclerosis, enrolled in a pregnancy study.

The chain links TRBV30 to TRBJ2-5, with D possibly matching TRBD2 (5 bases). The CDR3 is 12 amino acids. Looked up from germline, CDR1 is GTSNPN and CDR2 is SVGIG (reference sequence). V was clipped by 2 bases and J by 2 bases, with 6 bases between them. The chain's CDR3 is CAWSRGQETQYF. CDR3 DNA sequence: TGTGCCTGGAGTCGGGGACAAGAGACCCAGTACTTC.

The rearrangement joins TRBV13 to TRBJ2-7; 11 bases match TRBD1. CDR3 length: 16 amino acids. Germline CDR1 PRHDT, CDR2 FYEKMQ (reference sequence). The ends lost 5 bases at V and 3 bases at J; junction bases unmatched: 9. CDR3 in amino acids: CASSAPGGTGGYEQYF. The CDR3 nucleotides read TGTGCCAGCAGCGCTCCGGGGGGGACAGGGGGCTACGAGCAGTACTTC.

CDR3 bases: TGTGCCAGCAGCTTAGAGAGCGGGGGCTACGAGCAGTACTTC. The encoded protein is CASSLESGGYEQYF. The genes are TRBV11-3 and TRBJ2-7, with 8 bases lining up with TRBD2. Germline V CDR1 and CDR2: SGHNT, YENEEA. This CDR3 region has 14 residues. V lost 0 bases to trimming and J lost 3 bases; unmatched junction nucleotides: 1.

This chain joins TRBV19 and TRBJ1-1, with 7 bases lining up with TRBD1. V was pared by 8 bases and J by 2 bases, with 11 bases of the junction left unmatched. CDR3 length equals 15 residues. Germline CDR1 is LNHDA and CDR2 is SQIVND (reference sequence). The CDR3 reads CASRPGQRTNTEAFF. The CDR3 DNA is TGTGCCAGTCGGCCGGGACAGAGAACTAACACTGAAGCTTTCTTT.

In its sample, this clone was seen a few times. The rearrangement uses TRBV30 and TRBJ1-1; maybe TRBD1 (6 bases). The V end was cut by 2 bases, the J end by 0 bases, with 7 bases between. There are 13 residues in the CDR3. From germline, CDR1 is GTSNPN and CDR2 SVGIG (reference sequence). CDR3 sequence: CAWSRTVNTEAFF. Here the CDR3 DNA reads TGTGCCTGGAGTAGGACAGTGAACACTGAAGCTTTCTTT.

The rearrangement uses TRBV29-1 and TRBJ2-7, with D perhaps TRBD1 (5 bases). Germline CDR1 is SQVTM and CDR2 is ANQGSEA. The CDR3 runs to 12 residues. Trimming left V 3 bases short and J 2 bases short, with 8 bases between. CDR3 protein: CSVDQGTYEQYF. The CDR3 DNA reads TGCAGCGTTGATCAGGGTACCTACGAGCAGTACTTC.

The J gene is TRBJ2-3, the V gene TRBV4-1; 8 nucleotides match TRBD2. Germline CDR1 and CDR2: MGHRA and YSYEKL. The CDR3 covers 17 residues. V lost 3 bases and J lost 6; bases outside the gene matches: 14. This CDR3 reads CASSHPPQSSGLDTQYF. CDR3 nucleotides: TGCGCCAGCAGCCACCCGCCGCAATCTAGCGGGCTTGATACGCAGTATTTT.

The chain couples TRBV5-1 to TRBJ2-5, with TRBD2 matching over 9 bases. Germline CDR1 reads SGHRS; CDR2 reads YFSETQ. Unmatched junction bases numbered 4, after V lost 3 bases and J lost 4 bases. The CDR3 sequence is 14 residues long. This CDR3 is CASSYGLATETQYF. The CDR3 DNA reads TGCGCCAGCAGCTACGGACTAGCGACAGAGACCCAGTACTTC.

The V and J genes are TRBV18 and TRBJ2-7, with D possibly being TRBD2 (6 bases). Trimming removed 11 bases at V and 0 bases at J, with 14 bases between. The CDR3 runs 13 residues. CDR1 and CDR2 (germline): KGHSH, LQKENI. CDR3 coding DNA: TGTGCCGGTAGGGACTCCCGCTCCTACGAGCAGTACTTC. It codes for CAGRDSRSYEQYF.

The CDR3 spells CASSSPSTSGYEQYF. The CDR3 DNA reads as TGTGCCAGCAGCTCCCCCTCGACTAGCGGCTACGAGCAGTACTTC. The chain has TRBV28 and TRBJ2-7; 9 nucleotides match TRBD2. Germline CDR1 and CDR2: MDHEN and SYDVKM. The CDR3 consists of 15 residues. The V gene end was trimmed by 6 bases and the J gene end by 3 bases; junction bases not matched to a gene: 9.

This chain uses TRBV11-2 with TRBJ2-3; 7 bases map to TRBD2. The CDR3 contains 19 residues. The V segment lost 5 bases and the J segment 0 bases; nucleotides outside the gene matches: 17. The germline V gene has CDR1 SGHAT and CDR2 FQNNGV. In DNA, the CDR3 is TGTGCCAGCAGCATCCCTGGGGCGGGAGATTTTACTAGCACAGATACGCAGTATTTT. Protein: CASSIPGAGDFTSTDTQYF.

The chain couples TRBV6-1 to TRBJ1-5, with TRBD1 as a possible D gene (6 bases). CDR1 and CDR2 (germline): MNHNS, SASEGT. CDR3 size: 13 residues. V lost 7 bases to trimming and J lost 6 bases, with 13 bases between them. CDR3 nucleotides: TGTGCCAGCACCAACAGGGAGGGTCAGCCCCAGCATTTT. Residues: CASTNREGQPQHF.

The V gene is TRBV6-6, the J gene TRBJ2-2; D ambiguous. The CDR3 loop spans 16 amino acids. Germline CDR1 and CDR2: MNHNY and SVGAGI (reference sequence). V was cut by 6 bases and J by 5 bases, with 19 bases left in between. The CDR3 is CASRIGGFARTGELFF. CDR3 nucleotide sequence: TGTGCCAGCAGAATCGGTGGATTCGCGAGGACCGGGGAGCTGTTTTTT.

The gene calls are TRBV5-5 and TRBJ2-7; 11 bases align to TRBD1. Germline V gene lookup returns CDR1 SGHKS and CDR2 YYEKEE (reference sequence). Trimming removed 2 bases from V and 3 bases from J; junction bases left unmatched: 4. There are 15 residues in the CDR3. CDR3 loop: CASSFGTGGFYEQYF. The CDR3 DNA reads TGTGCCAGCAGCTTCGGGACAGGGGGGTTCTACGAGCAGTACTTC.

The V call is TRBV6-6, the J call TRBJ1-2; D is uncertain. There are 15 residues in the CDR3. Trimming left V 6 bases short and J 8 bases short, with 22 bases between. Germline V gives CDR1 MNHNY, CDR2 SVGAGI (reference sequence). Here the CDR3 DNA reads TGTGCCAGCAGCGAAACCTTACGGGATTATGGGGGCTACACCTTC. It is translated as CASSETLRDYGGYTF.

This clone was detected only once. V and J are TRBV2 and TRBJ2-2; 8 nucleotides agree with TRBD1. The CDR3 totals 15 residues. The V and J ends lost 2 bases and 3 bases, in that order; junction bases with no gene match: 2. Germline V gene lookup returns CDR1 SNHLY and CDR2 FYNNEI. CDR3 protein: CASSEYRGDTGELFF. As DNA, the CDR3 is TGTGCCAGCAGTGAATACAGGGGGGACACCGGGGAGCTGTTTTTT.

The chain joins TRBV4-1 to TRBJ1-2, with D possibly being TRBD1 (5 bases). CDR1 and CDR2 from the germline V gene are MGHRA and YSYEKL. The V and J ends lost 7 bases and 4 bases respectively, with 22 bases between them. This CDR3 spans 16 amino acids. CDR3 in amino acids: CASTPIGEGTTYGYTF. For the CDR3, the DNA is TGCGCCAGCACCCCAATCGGGGAGGGGACGACCTATGGCTACACCTTC.

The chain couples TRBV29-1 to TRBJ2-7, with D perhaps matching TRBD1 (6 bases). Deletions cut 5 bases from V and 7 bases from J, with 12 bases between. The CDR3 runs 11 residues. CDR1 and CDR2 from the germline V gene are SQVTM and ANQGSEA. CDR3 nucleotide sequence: TGCAGCGTTCGGACAGTGGAAGAGCAGTACTTC. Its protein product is CSVRTVEEQYF.

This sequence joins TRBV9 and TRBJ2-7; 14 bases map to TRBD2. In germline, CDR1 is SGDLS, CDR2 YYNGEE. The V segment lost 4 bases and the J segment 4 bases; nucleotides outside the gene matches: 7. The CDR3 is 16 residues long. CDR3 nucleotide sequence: TGTGCCAGCAGCCATTCCGGGACTAGCGGGAGTTACGAGCAGTACTTC. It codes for CASSHSGTSGSYEQYF.

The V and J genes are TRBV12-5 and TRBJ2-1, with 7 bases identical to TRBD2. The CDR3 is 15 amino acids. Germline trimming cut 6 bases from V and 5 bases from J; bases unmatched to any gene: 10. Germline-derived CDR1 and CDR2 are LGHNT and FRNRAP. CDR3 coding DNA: TGTGCTAGTGGCCCCCGCTTCGCGGGGGACAATGAGCAGTTCTTC. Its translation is CASGPRFAGDNEQFF. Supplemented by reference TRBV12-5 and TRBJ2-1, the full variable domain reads DARVTQTPRHKVTEMGQEVTMRCQPILGHNTVFWYRQTMMQGLELLAYFRNRAPLDDSGMPKDRFSAEMPDATLATLKIQPSEPRDSAVYFCASGPRFAGDNEQFFGPGTRLTVL.

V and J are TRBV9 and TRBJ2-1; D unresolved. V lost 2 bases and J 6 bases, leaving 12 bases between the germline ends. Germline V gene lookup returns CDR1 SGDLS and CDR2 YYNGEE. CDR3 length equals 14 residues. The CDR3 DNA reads TGTGCCAGCAGCGTCATGAGTGGTCTCAATGAGCAGTTCTTC. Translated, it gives CASSVMSGLNEQFF.

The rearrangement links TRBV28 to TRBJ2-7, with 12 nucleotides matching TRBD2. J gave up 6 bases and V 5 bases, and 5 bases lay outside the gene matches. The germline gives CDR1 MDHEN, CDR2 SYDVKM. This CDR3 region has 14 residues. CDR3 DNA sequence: TGTGCCAGCAGTCTAGCGGGAGGGCCAGGCGAGCAGTACTTC. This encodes CASSLAGGPGEQYF.

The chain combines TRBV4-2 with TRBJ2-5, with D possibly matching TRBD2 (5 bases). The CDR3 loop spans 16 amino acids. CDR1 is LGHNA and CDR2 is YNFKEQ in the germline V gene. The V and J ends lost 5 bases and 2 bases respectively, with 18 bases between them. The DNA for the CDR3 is TGTGCCAGCAGCTCGAACTACGGAACGGGACAAGAGACCCAGTACTTC. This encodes CASSSNYGTGQETQYF.

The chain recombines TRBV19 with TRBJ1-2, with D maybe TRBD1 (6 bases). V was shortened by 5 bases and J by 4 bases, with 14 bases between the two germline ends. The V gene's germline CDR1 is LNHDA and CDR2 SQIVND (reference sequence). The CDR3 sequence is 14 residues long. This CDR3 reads CASSLDRGSYGYTF. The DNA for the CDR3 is TGTGCCAGTAGTCTGGACAGAGGGAGCTATGGCTACACCTTC.

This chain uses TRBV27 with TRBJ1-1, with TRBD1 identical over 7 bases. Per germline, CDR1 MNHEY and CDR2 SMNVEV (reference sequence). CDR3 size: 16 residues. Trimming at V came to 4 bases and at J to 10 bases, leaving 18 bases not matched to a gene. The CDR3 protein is CASSSGTGVPVSPAFF. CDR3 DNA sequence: TGTGCCAGCAGTTCTGGAACAGGGGTCCCAGTTAGTCCAGCTTTCTTT.

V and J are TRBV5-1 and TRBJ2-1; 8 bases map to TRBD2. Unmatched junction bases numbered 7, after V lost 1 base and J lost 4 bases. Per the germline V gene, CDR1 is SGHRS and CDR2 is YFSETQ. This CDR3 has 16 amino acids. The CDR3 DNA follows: TGCGCCAGCAGCTTGTTACGGGAGGGCCTTTACAATGAGCAGTTCTTC. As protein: CASSLLREGLYNEQFF. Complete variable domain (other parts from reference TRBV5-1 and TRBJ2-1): KAGVTQTPRYLIKTRGQQVTLSCSPISGHRSVSWYQQTPGQGLQFLFEYFSETQRNKGNFPGRFSGRQFSNSRSEMNVSTLELGDSALYLCASSLLREGLYNEQFFGPGTRLTVL.

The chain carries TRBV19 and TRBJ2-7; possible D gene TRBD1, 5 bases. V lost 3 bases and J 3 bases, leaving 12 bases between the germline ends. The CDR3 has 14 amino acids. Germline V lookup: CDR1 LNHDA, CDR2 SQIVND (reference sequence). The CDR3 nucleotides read TGTGCCAGTAGTATTGTGGGCGGACACTACGAGCAGTACTTC. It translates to CASSIVGGHYEQYF.

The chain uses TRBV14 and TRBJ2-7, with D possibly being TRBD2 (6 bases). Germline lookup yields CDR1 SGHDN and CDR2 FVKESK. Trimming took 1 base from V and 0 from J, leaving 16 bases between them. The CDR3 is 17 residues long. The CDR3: CASSQGNRDWVSYEQYF. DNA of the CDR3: TGTGCCAGCAGCCAAGGGAACCGGGACTGGGTCTCCTACGAGCAGTACTTC.

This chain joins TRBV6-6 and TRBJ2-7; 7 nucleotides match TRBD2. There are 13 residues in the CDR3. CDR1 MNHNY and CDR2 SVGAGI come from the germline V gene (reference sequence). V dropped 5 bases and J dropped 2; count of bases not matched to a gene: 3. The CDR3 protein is CASSLAVAYEQYF. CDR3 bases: TGTGCCAGCAGTCTAGCGGTAGCCTACGAGCAGTACTTC.

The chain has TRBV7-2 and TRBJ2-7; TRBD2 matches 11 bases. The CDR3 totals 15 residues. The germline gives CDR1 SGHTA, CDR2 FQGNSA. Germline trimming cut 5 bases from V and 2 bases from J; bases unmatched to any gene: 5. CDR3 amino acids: CASSETSGDPYEQYF. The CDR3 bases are TGTGCCAGCAGCGAGACTAGCGGGGACCCCTACGAGCAGTACTTC.

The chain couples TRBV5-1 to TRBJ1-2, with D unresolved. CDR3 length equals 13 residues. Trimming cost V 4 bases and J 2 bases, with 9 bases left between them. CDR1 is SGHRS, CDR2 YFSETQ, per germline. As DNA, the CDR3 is TGCGCCAGCAGCGTCGACACCAACTATGGCTACACCTTC. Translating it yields CASSVDTNYGYTF.